One sample yielded the 23 T cell receptor beta chains listed below, sequenced in a study of patients and donors after allogeneic stem cell transplantation. TCRdb re-derived calls from the RT-PCR reads in MiXCR, one entry per CDR3 protein. The sample records fewer than 180,000 distinct CDR3 sequences, about two fifths being singletons. The sample consisted of blood, either unsorted or a sorted T cell fraction (not recorded which). The receptors here all came from a human donor who was either an allogeneic HSCT recipient or a stem cell or donor lymphocyte infusion donor (not recorded which). It is not recorded whose cells these are; they may come from a transplant donor.

The chain joins TRBV13 to TRBJ1-1; the D is unclear. The CDR3 spans 16 residues. Trimming took 5 bases from V and 2 from J, leaving 18 bases between them. Germline CDR1 and CDR2: PRHDT and FYEKMQ (reference sequence). Written as DNA, the CDR3 is TGTGCCAGCAGCCGGTACGAGGGCCAGTCCAACACTGAAGCTTTCTTT. It is translated as CASSRYEGQSNTEAFF.

The rearrangement uses TRBV5-6 and TRBJ2-7, with 7 bases identical to TRBD1. Looked up from germline, CDR1 is SGHDT and CDR2 is YYEEEE. This CDR3 contains 14 residues. Germline trimming cut 0 bases from V and 6 bases from J; bases unmatched to any gene: 6. This chain's CDR3 is CASSLGTGAIEQYF. CDR3 DNA: TGTGCCAGCAGCTTGGGAACAGGGGCGATCGAGCAGTACTTC.

The V and J genes are TRBV7-8 and TRBJ1-5; D gene uncertain. The V gene lost 5 bases and the J gene lost 7 bases, with 9 bases spanning the gap. Germline V lookup: CDR1 SGHVS, CDR2 FQNEAQ. CDR3 length: 12 residues. CDR3 region: CASSPNRQPQHF. The CDR3 DNA sequence: TGTGCCAGCAGCCCGAACAGACAGCCCCAGCATTTT.

This chain links TRBV7-8 with TRBJ1-5; D unresolved. The CDR3 contains 13 residues. Looked up from germline, CDR1 is SGHVS and CDR2 is FQNEAQ. Trimming removed 5 bases from V and 4 bases from J, with 9 bases in between. The CDR3 here is CASSPNNNQPQHF. The CDR3 DNA reads TGTGCCAGCAGCCCCAACAATAATCAGCCCCAGCATTTT.

This clonotype was recorded a few times. This chain connects TRBV6-5 to TRBJ2-3; D is possibly TRBD2 (7 bases). Germline assignment: CDR1 MNHEY and CDR2 SVGAGI. Trimming took off 8 bases at V and 7 bases at J, with 13 bases between the two ends. The CDR3 loop spans 12 amino acids. The CDR3 DNA follows: TGTGCCAGCTGGGAGGGGGGACATACGCAGTATTTT. Its protein is CASWEGGHTQYF.

This chain joins TRBV6-6 and TRBJ2-1, with 7 bases matching TRBD1. The germline CDR1 and CDR2 sequences are MNHNY and SVGAGI (reference sequence). The CDR3 consists of 18 residues. With V trimmed by 10 bases and J by 2 bases, 20 bases remained unmatched. CDR3 bases: TGTGCCACCAAGGGTAAGGACAGGCAACATTCTACCTACAATGAGCAGTTCTTC. This gives the protein CATKGKDRQHSTYNEQFF.

The chain has TRBV11-2 and TRBJ1-2, with D possibly matching TRBD1 (6 bases). CDR1 is SGHAT, CDR2 FQNNGV, per germline. The CDR3 runs 14 residues. The V end was cut by 4 bases, the J end by 2 bases, with 11 bases between. CDR3 sequence reads: CASSWGGRNYGYTF. CDR3 coding DNA: TGTGCCAGCAGCTGGGGGGGCAGGAACTATGGCTACACCTTC.

This chain links TRBV7-3 with TRBJ1-6; D ambiguous. The length of the CDR3 is 14 residues. Trimming took off 3 bases at V and 6 bases at J, with 9 bases between the two ends. From germline, CDR1 is SGHTA and CDR2 FQGTGA. As DNA, the CDR3 is TGTGCCAGCAGCTTTGGTCCGGTTAATTCACCCCTCCACTTT. This sequence encodes CASSFGPVNSPLHF.

The sample holds one count of this clonotype. This chain links TRBV6-2 or TRBV6-3 with TRBJ2-3; 8 bases fit TRBD1. The CDR3 is 12 amino acids. V was clipped by 11 bases and J by 2 bases; unmatched bases: 3. Germline V lookup: CDR1 MNHEY, CDR2 SVGEGT. CDR3 nucleotides: TGTGCCTCCCAGGGGGCCACAGATACGCAGTATTTT. Protein: CASQGATDTQYF.

V usage is TRBV6-2 or TRBV6-3 and J usage is TRBJ1-1, with TRBD1 as a possible D gene (5 bases). The ends were cut back, 2 bases at V and 6 bases at J, with 10 bases in the middle. Germline CDR1 reads MNHEY; CDR2 reads SVGEGT. This CDR3 comprises 13 residues. The CDR3 DNA sequence: TGTGCCAGCAGTTACACCAGGGTTCCTGAAGCTTTCTTT. Amino acid sequence: CASSYTRVPEAFF.

V gene TRBV27 combines with J gene TRBJ1-1; unclear D gene. V shed 3 bases and J shed 0 bases, with 8 bases lying between them. CDR3 length: 14 amino acids. Looked up from germline, CDR1 is MNHEY and CDR2 is SMNVEV (reference sequence). The CDR3 here is CASSFSLMNTEAFF. For the CDR3, the DNA is TGTGCCAGCAGTTTCAGCCTCATGAACACTGAAGCTTTCTTT.

There are a few counts of this clonotype. For the CDR3, the DNA is TGTGCCAGCAGTTTTGAGGGGGCCAGGAACACTGAAGCTTTCTTT. Translating it yields CASSFEGARNTEAFF. V gene TRBV12-3 or TRBV12-4 combines with J gene TRBJ1-1, with 7 bases fitting TRBD1. This CDR3 comprises 15 residues. The ends lost 3 bases at V and 1 base at J; junction bases unmatched: 5.

This clonotype has just a few counts. DNA for the CDR3: TGTGCCAGCAGTTTTCGGACTAGCGGGGGAGATGTGCAGTTCTTC. Translation gives CASSFRTSGGDVQFF. V usage is TRBV27 and J usage is TRBJ2-1; 13 nucleotides line up with TRBD2. In germline, CDR1 is MNHEY, CDR2 SMNVEV (reference sequence). V lost 3 bases, J lost 12 bases, and 8 bases stayed unmatched. The CDR3 is 15 residues long.

Only a few counts were recorded for this clonotype. V usage is TRBV4-2 and J usage is TRBJ2-7; D possibly corresponds to TRBD2 (6 bases). The V end lost 1 base, the J end lost 3 bases, and 7 bases lay between the germline ends. Germline lookup yields CDR1 LGHNA and CDR2 YNFKEQ. CDR3 length: 13 amino acids. For the CDR3, the DNA is TGTGCCAGCAGCCAAGGAGCGGGCTACGAGCAGTACTTC. This gives the protein CASSQGAGYEQYF.

The rearrangement joins TRBV9 to TRBJ1-1, with 7 bases matching TRBD1. Germline V gene data show CDR1 as SGDLS and CDR2 as YYNGEE. CDR3 length: 13 amino acids. J gave up 6 bases and V 1 base, and 3 bases lay outside the gene matches. The CDR3: CASSVQGEAEAFF. The CDR3 DNA sequence: TGTGCCAGCAGCGTACAGGGGGAGGCTGAAGCTTTCTTT.

This clonotype was counted a few times. The chain carries TRBV3-1 and TRBJ1-3, with 9 bases identical to TRBD1. The CDR3 runs to 16 residues. The germline V gene has CDR1 LGHDT and CDR2 YNNKEL (reference sequence). J was trimmed by 4 bases and V by 3 bases; bases with no gene match: 7. The CDR3 coding sequence is TGTGCCAGCAGCCACTCGGACAGGGGATCCGGAAACACCATATATTTT. This gives the protein CASSHSDRGSGNTIYF.

This clonotype was counted a few times. The chain employs TRBV12-3 or TRBV12-4 and TRBJ2-5, with unresolved D. Between the trimmed V and J ends, which lost 3 bases and 5 bases, there was a span of 7 bases. This CDR3 is 12 amino acids long. The CDR3 reads CASSFHKETQYF. The CDR3, as DNA: TGTGCCAGCAGTTTCCACAAGGAGACCCAGTACTTC.

J is TRBJ1-2 and V is TRBV12-3 or TRBV12-4; 7 bases agree with TRBD1. This CDR3 contains 15 residues. V was pared by 5 bases and J by 4 bases, with 10 bases of the junction left unmatched. The CDR3 nucleotides read TGTGCCAGCAGTCCCTCGTTCCGGGACAGCTATGGCTACACCTTC. Translated, it gives CASSPSFRDSYGYTF.

The V call is TRBV5-1, the J call TRBJ1-2; 7 nucleotides line up with TRBD1. Trimming cost V 5 bases and J 2 bases; bases outside gene matches: 9. This CDR3 is built from 15 residues. Germline V lookup: CDR1 SGHRS, CDR2 YFSETQ. Written as DNA, the CDR3 is TGCGCCAGCAGTCGGACAGGAGGGATAAACTATGGCTACACCTTC. As protein: CASSRTGGINYGYTF.

The J gene is TRBJ1-1, the V gene TRBV12-3 or TRBV12-4; TRBD1 might be the D (5 bases). The V and J ends lost 3 bases and 2 bases respectively, with 16 bases between them. The CDR3 is made up of 16 amino acids. CDR3 coding DNA: TGTGCCAGCAGTTTCAACCTACGGGGGGTAAACACTGAAGCTTTCTTT. This sequence encodes CASSFNLRGVNTEAFF.

This chain connects TRBV2 to TRBJ1-6, with TRBD1 identical over 10 bases. Per germline, CDR1 SNHLY and CDR2 FYNNEI. CDR3 length equals 14 residues. J was trimmed by 10 bases and V by 5 bases; bases with no gene match: 5. The CDR3 DNA follows: TGTGCCAGCAGTTTGGACAGGGGGAGGTCACCCCTCCACTTT. It encodes CASSLDRGRSPLHF.

This clonotype was seen at least ten times. V is TRBV6-1 and J is TRBJ1-6; the match to TRBD1 covers 7 bases. CDR1 MNHNS and CDR2 SASEGT come from the germline V gene. This CDR3 contains 15 residues. After removal of 0 bases from V and 7 bases from J, the junction contained 3 bases not matched to a gene. The CDR3 region has the DNA TGTGCCAGCAGTGAAGCCTGGGACAGCAATTCACCCCTCCACTTT. As protein: CASSEAWDSNSPLHF.

The rearrangement uses TRBV28 and TRBJ1-5; D perhaps matches TRBD1 (5 bases). Germline V gene data show CDR1 as MDHEN and CDR2 as SYDVKM. V lost 3 bases and J 4 bases, leaving 13 bases between the germline ends. This CDR3 is 15 amino acids long. The CDR3 is CASSFQGVGNQPQHF. DNA for the CDR3: TGTGCCAGCAGTTTTCAAGGGGTAGGAAATCAGCCCCAGCATTTT.